This is a list of T cell receptor beta chains from one sample in a study of blood T cell repertoires in COVID-19. Sequenced by immunoSEQ multiplex PCR; TCRdb stores in-frame clones only, minus some. The sample holds more than 95,000 clones; approximately 81% are singletons and the top ten take under 4.5%. Material: peripheral blood. These receptors were obtained from a woman between 45 and 65 years old with acute or convalescent COVID-19. Each CDR3 is given with its conserved first and last residue. A D gene is named only where the DNA matches it firmly. Only part of the rows carry a size: once, few, many, or a class if the clone is expanded.

clone size	J gene	D gene	V gene	CDR3 DNA	CDR3 protein
.	TRBJ1-5	TRBD1	TRBV2	TGTGCCAGCAGTCGACAGGGGACCGAGAGCAATCAGCCCCAGCATTTT	CASSRQGTESNQPQHF
.	TRBJ2-3	TRBD1	TRBV28	TGTGCCAGCAGACTACAGGGGTATGGGCAGTATTTT	CASRLQGYGQYF
once	TRBJ1-5	.	TRBV6-2/TRBV6-3	TGTGCCAGCAGTTATCTAGCCAGAAATCAGCCCCAGCATTTT	CASSYLARNQPQHF
.	TRBJ1-6	.	TRBV19	TGTGCCAGTAGTATTTCAGCGGATTCACCCCTCCACTTT	CASSISADSPLHF
.	TRBJ1-1	TRBD1	TRBV7-3	TGTGCCAGCAGCTTAGACAGGGGGTCAACTGAAGCTTTCTTT	CASSLDRGSTEAFF
.	TRBJ1-1	TRBD1	TRBV6-2/TRBV6-3	TGTGCCAGCAGTTACTCCGAGGGACAGGGATGGGACACTGAAGCTTTCTTT	CASSYSEGQGWDTEAFF
.	TRBJ2-2	.	TRBV11-2	TGTGCCAGCAGCCCGCGGACAGCGAACACCGGGGAGCTGTTTTTT	CASSPRTANTGELFF
.	TRBJ2-1	.	TRBV5-1	TGCGCCAGCGAGTGGACGGGGTCCGGGAATGAGCAGTTCTTC	CASEWTGSGNEQFF
.	TRBJ1-5	TRBD1	TRBV6-5	TGTGCCAGCAGTCCGGGACAGGGGAGCAATCAGCCCCAGCATTTT	CASSPGQGSNQPQHF
.	TRBJ2-3	TRBD1	TRBV10-2	TGCGCCAGCAGTAGGGGGCGCGACACAGATACGCAGTATTTT	CASSRGRDTDTQYF
.	TRBJ1-6	.	TRBV5-4	TGTGCCAGCACCATTACAGGGTATAATTCACCCCTCCACTTT	CASTITGYNSPLHF
.	TRBJ2-1	TRBD2	TRBV11-2	TGTGCCAGCAGCCCTCTGGGAGGGCGAAGTAATGAGCAGTTCTTC	CASSPLGGRSNEQFF
.	TRBJ2-7	.	TRBV5-8	TGTGCCAGCAGCCCAATGAGCCTTATAGGGGCCTACGAGCAGTACTTC	CASSPMSLIGAYEQYF
.	TRBJ2-7	TRBD2	TRBV19	TGTGCCAGTAGTGCTGGGACTAACCGAGGCGAGCAGTACTTC	CASSAGTNRGEQYF
.	TRBJ1-1	.	TRBV18	TGTGCCAGCTCACCAGGGGGGGATCTTGGGGAAGCTTTCTTT	CASSPGGDLGEAFF
.	TRBJ2-1	TRBD2	TRBV5-1	TGCGCCAGCAGCTTGAGCGGGGGTTACAATGAGCAGTTCTTC	CASSLSGGYNEQFF
.	TRBJ2-7	TRBD2	TRBV14	TGTGCCAGCAGCCCCCACCCCTCTAGCGGGAGTAACGAGCAGTACTTC	CASSPHPSSGSNEQYF
.	TRBJ1-3	TRBD1	TRBV28	TGTGCCAGCAGCCTCCCCGGGACAGGGGGCTTTTCTGGAAACACCATATATTTT	CASSLPGTGGFSGNTIYF
.	TRBJ1-6	.	TRBV30	TGTGCCTGGAGTCTCTCCTATAATTCACCCCTCCACTTT	CAWSLSYNSPLHF
.	TRBJ1-5	.	TRBV7-6	TGTGCCAGCAGCTTAAAAGGGGGAAGGAGTCAGCCCCAGCATTTT	CASSLKGGRSQPQHF
few	TRBJ1-1	.	TRBV5-4	TGTGCCAGCAACAAAGGGGGGGGCTGGGAGACTGAAGCTTTCTTT	CASNKGGGWETEAFF
.	TRBJ1-2	TRBD1	TRBV9	TGTGCCAGCAGCGTAGAGGGGGCGCGGTCGGGCGGCTACACCTTC	CASSVEGARSGGYTF
.	TRBJ2-1	TRBD2	TRBV5-1	TGCGCCAGCAGCTTGAGACTAGCGGGGGGGCCGGATGAGCAGTTCTTC	CASSLRLAGGPDEQFF
few	TRBJ1-2	.	TRBV7-2	TGTGCCAGCAGCTTAATGCGGGCCTCCAGTTATGGCTACACCTTC	CASSLMRASSYGYTF
.	TRBJ1-6	TRBD1	TRBV7-9	TGTGCCAGCAGCTTGAGCACAGGGGGCTCACCCCTCCACTTT	CASSLSTGGSPLHF
.	TRBJ1-1	.	TRBV7-6	TGTGCCAGCAGCTCCTCTGGGAGTATGAACACTGAAGCTTTCTTT	CASSSSGSMNTEAFF
.	TRBJ2-2	.	TRBV27	TGTGCCAGCAGTTCCCCGACAGAACCCCGTTTCGCGAACACCGGGGAGCTGTTTTTT	CASSSPTEPRFANTGELFF
.	TRBJ2-1	.	TRBV5-1	TGCGCCAGCAGCTTAAGGGCCGGGAGTGCGGGGAATGAGCAGTTCTTC	CASSLRAGSAGNEQFF
.	TRBJ1-2	TRBD1	TRBV6-1	TGTGCCAGCAGTGAGGGGGGACAGGGAACCTATGGCTACACCTTC	CASSEGGQGTYGYTF
.	TRBJ1-2	.	TRBV5-4	TGTGCCAGCAGCCCACCGACACTCTCCTATGGCTACACCTTC	CASSPPTLSYGYTF
.	TRBJ2-1	TRBD2	TRBV10-3	TGTGCCATCAGTTCCGGGACTAGCGGGTACAATGAGCAGTTCTTC	CAISSGTSGYNEQFF
.	TRBJ1-5	.	TRBV3-1/TRBV3-2	TGTGCCAGCAGCCAAACGAGGAATCAGCCCCAGCATTTT	CASSQTRNQPQHF
.	TRBJ1-5	.	TRBV6-1	TGTGCCAGCAGTGAAGCGGTCGGTTCGCACAGGTCGGATCAGCCCCAGCATTTT	CASSEAVGSHRSDQPQHF
few	TRBJ2-2	.	TRBV11-2	TGTGCCAGCGGGACACCGAACACCGGGGAGCTGTTTTTT	CASGTPNTGELFF
.	TRBJ2-5	.	TRBV12-5	TGTGCTAGTGGTGAGCGGACGTTGGTGACCCAGTACTTC	CASGERTLVTQYF
many	TRBJ2-7	TRBD1	TRBV7-2	TGTGCCAGCAGATTCCGGGACAGGAGCTCCTACGAGCAGTACTTC	CASRFRDRSSYEQYF
.	TRBJ1-2	.	TRBV29-1	TGCAGCGTTGAGCCCGCGCCGGACTATGGCTACACCTTC	CSVEPAPDYGYTF
.	TRBJ1-1	TRBD1	TRBV18	TGTGCCAGCTCGAAAGGCATTTCCGGGACAGGGAATCCTGAAGCTTTCTTT	CASSKGISGTGNPEAFF
.	TRBJ1-2	.	TRBV7-2	TGTGCCAGCAGCTTAAAAATAATAGTTGAAACAGCTAACTATGGCTACACCTTC	CASSLKIIVETANYGYTF
.	TRBJ1-2	TRBD1	TRBV4-1	TGCGCCAGCAGCCAAGGCCCGGGACAGGGGATGAACTATGGCTACACCTTC	CASSQGPGQGMNYGYTF
.	TRBJ2-7	.	TRBV5-8	TGTGCCAGCAGCTTGTCCGGGTGGGAGCAGTACTTC	CASSLSGWEQYF
.	TRBJ2-7	.	TRBV6-5	TGTGCCAGCAGTCGGGGATTCTACGAGCAGTACTTC	CASSRGFYEQYF
.	TRBJ1-2	TRBD1	TRBV5-1	TGCGCCAGCAGCGTGGGACAGGGGGCCGATGGCTACACCTTC	CASSVGQGADGYTF
.	TRBJ1-2	.	TRBV20-1	TGCAGTGCTAATGACAGGCGACAGATACCTGCTAACTATGGCTACACCTTC	CSANDRRQIPANYGYTF
.	TRBJ1-1	TRBD1	TRBV3-1/TRBV3-2	TGTGCCAGCAGCCAAGGGACAGGGCGTAACACTGAAGCTTTCTTT	CASSQGTGRNTEAFF
.	TRBJ1-2	.	TRBV29-1	TGCAGCGTTGGCCTGGGAGGGGGCTACACCTTC	CSVGLGGGYTF
.	TRBJ1-1	.	TRBV11-1	TGTGCCAGCAGCTTAGCCCGGGCTGGGGGGATGAACACTGAAGCTTTCTTT	CASSLARAGGMNTEAFF
.	TRBJ1-2	TRBD1	TRBV12-3/TRBV12-4	TGTGCCAGCAGTTTAGGGACAGGGGACTACACCTTC	CASSLGTGDYTF
.	TRBJ2-2	TRBD2	TRBV19	TGTGCCACGCTAGCGGGAGGGACCGCCGGGGAGCTGTTTTTT	CATLAGGTAGELFF
.	TRBJ1-3	.	TRBV5-5	TGTGCCAGCAGCACCTCGCCCACAGGGTCTGGAAACACCATATATTTT	CASSTSPTGSGNTIYF
.	TRBJ1-1	.	TRBV29-1	TGCAGCGTTGCGACCGGGAGGACTGAAGCTTTCTTT	CSVATGRTEAFF
.	TRBJ2-1	TRBD2	TRBV27	TGTGCCAGCAGTTTAGCGGGAGGGCCAGGCAATGAGCAGTTCTTC	CASSLAGGPGNEQFF